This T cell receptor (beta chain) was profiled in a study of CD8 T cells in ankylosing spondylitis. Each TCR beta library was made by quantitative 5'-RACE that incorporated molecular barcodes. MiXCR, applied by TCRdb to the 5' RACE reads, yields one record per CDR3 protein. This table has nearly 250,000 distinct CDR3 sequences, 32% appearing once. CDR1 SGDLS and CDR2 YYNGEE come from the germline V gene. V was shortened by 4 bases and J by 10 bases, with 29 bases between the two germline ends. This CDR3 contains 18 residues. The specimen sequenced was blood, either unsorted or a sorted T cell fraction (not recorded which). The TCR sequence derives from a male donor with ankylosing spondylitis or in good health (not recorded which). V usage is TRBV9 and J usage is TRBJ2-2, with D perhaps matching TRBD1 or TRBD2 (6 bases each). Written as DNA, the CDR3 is TGTGCCAGCAGCCCGCCCGGGGGCGTGAGGTGGGGCGAAAAGGAGCTGTTTTTT. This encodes CASSPPGGVRWGEKELFF.